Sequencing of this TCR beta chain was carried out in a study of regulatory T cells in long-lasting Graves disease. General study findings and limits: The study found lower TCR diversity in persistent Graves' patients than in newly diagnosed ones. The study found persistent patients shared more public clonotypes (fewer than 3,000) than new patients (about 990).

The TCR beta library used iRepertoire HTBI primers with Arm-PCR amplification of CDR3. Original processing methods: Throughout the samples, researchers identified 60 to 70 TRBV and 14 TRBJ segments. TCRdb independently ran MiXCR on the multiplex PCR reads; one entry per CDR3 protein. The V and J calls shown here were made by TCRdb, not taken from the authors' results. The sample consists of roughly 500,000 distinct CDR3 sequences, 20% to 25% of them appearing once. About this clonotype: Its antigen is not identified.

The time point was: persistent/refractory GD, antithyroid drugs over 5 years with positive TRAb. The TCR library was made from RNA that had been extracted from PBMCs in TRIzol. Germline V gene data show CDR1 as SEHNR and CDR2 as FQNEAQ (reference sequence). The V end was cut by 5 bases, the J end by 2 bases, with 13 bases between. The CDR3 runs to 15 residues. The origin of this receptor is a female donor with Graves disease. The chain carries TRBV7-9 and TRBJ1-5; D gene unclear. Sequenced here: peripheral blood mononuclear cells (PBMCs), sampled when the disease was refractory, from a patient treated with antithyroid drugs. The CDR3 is CASSRTEGGNQPQHF. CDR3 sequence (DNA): TGTGCCAGCAGCCGTACGGAGGGCGGCAATCAGCCCCAGCATTTT.